Listed below are T cell receptor beta chains from one sample, sequenced in a study of OX40 agonist ivuxolimab in advanced cancers. TCRdb's table, derived via immunoSEQ multiplex PCR, lists solely in-frame clones and lacks some. The table lists 77,000 or so clones, roughly 90% of them singletons. Material: CD4+ or CD8+ T cells sorted from blood, obtained in a trial of the OX40 agonist ivuxolimab. The receptors were sampled from an adult with an advanced solid tumor such as melanoma, head and neck, liver or kidney cancer. CDR3s include the opening cysteine and the closing phenylalanine or tryptophan. A D gene is named only where the DNA matches it firmly. Size tells how often a clone was seen (once, few, many) or the class of an expanded clone, and some rows leave it out.

d_call	clone_size	v_call	j_call	cdr3_nt	cdr3_aa
-	-	TRBV2	TRBJ2-2	TGTGCCAGCAAGGAAGCGAACACCGGGGAGCTGTTTTTT	CASKEANTGELFF
TRBD2	-	TRBV7-2	TRBJ2-5	TGTGCCAGCAGCTTCGGACTAGCCGCGGGGGAGACCCAGTACTTC	CASSFGLAAGETQYF
-	-	TRBV7-9	TRBJ2-5	TGTGCCAGCAGTTGGGGGGACGGGGCTGAGACCCAGTACTTC	CASSWGDGAETQYF
-	-	TRBV29-1	TRBJ1-5	TGCAGCGTTGAGACCGAAGAGAATCAGCCCCAGCATTTT	CSVETEENQPQHF
TRBD1	-	TRBV28	TRBJ2-3	TGTGCCAGCAGTTCCCCTGGGACAGTCCCGCGGGTGGATACGCAGTATTTT	CASSSPGTVPRVDTQYF
TRBD2	-	TRBV4-2	TRBJ2-5	TGTGCCAGCAGCCGAGAACTAGCGGGGGGCCAAGAGACCCAGTACTTC	CASSRELAGGQETQYF
TRBD1	-	TRBV5-4	TRBJ2-7	TGTGCCAGCAGCTCCTCCAGACAGGGGGCCGAGCAGTACTTC	CASSSSRQGAEQYF
TRBD1	-	TRBV19	TRBJ1-4	TGTGCCAGTGCAGGACAGGGGGCTTATGAAAAACTGTTTTTT	CASAGQGAYEKLFF
-	once	TRBV6-5	TRBJ2-7	TGTGCCAGCAGTTACGCCGGGGGGCGCGCTGTCTTC	CASSYAGGRAVF
TRBD2	few	TRBV7-3	TRBJ2-1	TGTGCCAGCAGTAGGCGGACTAGCGGGGTGCTGGTGGGGAATGAGCAGTTCTTC	CASSRRTSGVLVGNEQFF
-	once	TRBV6-1	TRBJ1-5	TGTGCCAGCTCGTCGCAGGAAAATCAGCCCCAGCATTTT	CASSSQENQPQHF
-	-	TRBV7-2	TRBJ2-3	TGTGCCAGCAGCTCGCACCGGGACACCTACACAGATACGCAGTATTTT	CASSSHRDTYTDTQYF
-	-	TRBV7-2	TRBJ1-2	TGTGCCAGCAGCTTAGATTTCTATGGCTACACCTTC	CASSLDFYGYTF
-	-	TRBV15	TRBJ2-1	TGTGCCACCAGCAGACAGTCAGGGTCCTACAATGAGCAGTTCTTC	CATSRQSGSYNEQFF
-	-	TRBV25-1	TRBJ2-1	TGTGCCAGCAGTGATTCAGGTATTCTGGCGGATGAGCAGTTCTTC	CASSDSGILADEQFF
-	-	TRBV6-6	TRBJ2-7	TGTGCCAGCAGTTCAAATGGCTACGAGCAGTACTTC	CASSSNGYEQYF
TRBD2	-	TRBV6-1	TRBJ2-7	TGTGCCAGCAGTGAAGGGGGACTAGGGACCTACGAGCAGTACTTC	CASSEGGLGTYEQYF
-	-	TRBV7-2	TRBJ2-5	TGTGCCAGCAGCATAGGGTTTGGGGGGGAGACCCAGTACTTC	CASSIGFGGETQYF
-	-	TRBV19	TRBJ2-3	TGTGCCAGTAGTCTCAAAGGGACTCGCACAGATACGCAGTATTTT	CASSLKGTRTDTQYF
-	-	TRBV7-9	TRBJ2-5	TGTGCCAGCAGCTTAGCTCCGGTGGTGGAAGAGACCCAGTACTTC	CASSLAPVVEETQYF